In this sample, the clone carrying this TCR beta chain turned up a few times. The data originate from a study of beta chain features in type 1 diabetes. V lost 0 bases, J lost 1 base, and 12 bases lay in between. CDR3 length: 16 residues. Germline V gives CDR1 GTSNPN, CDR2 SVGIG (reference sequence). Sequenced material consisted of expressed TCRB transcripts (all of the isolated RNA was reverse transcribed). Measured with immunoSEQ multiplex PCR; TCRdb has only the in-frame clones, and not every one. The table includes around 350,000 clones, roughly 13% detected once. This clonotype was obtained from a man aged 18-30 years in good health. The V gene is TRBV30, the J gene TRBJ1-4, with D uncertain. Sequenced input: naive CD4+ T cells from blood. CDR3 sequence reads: CAWSVRYGGTNEKLFF. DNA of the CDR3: TGTGCCTGGAGTGTACGTTACGGTGGAACTAATGAAAAACTGTTTTTT.